This note documents a single T cell receptor (beta chain) sequence. Which antigen it targets is not known. The record has no base qualities; no much larger clone is one base away. In total, fewer than 750 healthy bone marrow donors made up the cohort. Cohort members were all nominally healthy when sampled, although unrecorded immune exposures were likely present. The donor was CMV seronegative and belonged to the group of roughly 330 seronegative cohort members. Every donor gave a peripheral blood sample, and the peripheral blood mononuclear cells from that sample were used for TCR beta sequencing. Genomic DNA was extracted from the blood cell samples with the Qiagen DNeasy Blood Extraction Kit. The data originate from a study of cytomegalovirus exposure and HLA in healthy donors (TCRdb year 2017). Regarding the study in general: In an earlier analysis of under 600 of the donors, approximately 260 Gb of sequence data and roughly 100 million unique TCR beta sequences from roughly 180 million T cells were reported. Approximately 300 gigabases of sequencing data and around 90 million unique TCR sequences made up an early release that covered several hundred HLA-typed donors. Among the approximately 430 genotyped donors, approximately 77% belonged to the genetic ancestry cluster associated with self-reported Caucasian donors. The study aimed to test whether signatures of past pathogen exposure could be identified by cataloging public T cell receptors. The T cell repertoires of under 700 subjects were profiled by immunosequencing and related to cytomegalovirus serostatus. In addition to the first cohort of roughly 700 subjects, a separate validation cohort of 130 or so different subjects was used. High-throughput TCR immunosequencing, statistical association of individual TCRs with disease status, and machine learning were combined to predict cytomegalovirus infection status. To study patterns of TCR occurrence, a later analysis re-analyzed previously published TCR beta repertoires from 650 to 750 donors and added high-resolution HLA genotyping. Rather than drawing on any new phenotypic data, the later analysis identified candidate immune exposures from TCR beta sequences and the way those sequences occurred across donors. In an earlier analysis of around 540 of the donors, high-throughput TCR beta sequencing was used to judge whether each TCR beta V gene segment behaved as functional or pseudogenic. Alongside the repertoire data, information on donor age, sex, ethnicity and CMV serostatus was compiled. A later genetic analysis used genome-wide SNP genotypes for about 60% of the roughly 700 donors, treating that subset as a discovery cohort. Every repertoire in the discovery cohort had been generated on one and the same sequencing platform. HLA typing covered class I and class II loci at four-digit resolution. Typing coverage varied by locus: roughly 629-630 donors for A, B, C, DRB1 and DQB1; about 520 for DQA1; nearly 610 for DPA1; around 490 for DPB1. Several DR-DQ haplotypes were handled as single units for association and clustering because linkage in the cohort was strong. Across some 400 genotyped donors of the cohort, an average of about 240,000 unique TCR beta nucleotide sequences per donor were sequenced, and roughly a sixth of those sequences were non-productive.

Library generation was performed with the immunoSEQ multiplex PCR assay. A mixture of 60 forward primers for TCR Vbeta segments and 13 reverse primers for TCR Jbeta segments was used in the multiplex PCR. Amplification of the CDR3 region of rearranged TCR beta genes was performed with a multiplex PCR assay on genomic DNA. The amplified TCR beta libraries were sequenced on the Illumina HiSeq System as 87-base-pair reads. The published analysis was carried out like this. Across the 640 or so repertoires, a later analysis counted 80 million or so unique TCR beta chains, roughly 11 million of which were shared by at least two donors. Raw reads were error-corrected and collapsed into unique sequences with a nearest-neighbor algorithm that merged closely related sequences to remove PCR and sequencing errors. To assign V, D and J gene segments, CDR3 sequences were aligned to IMGT reference sequences. For a sequence to be retained, a match of at least six nucleotides was required to both a V gene segment and a J gene segment. A rearrangement was called productive if the CDR3 had no stop codons and remained in frame with V and J, and every other rearrangement was called non-productive. CDR3 was defined by IMGT convention, running from the second conserved V-encoded cysteine to the conserved J-encoded phenylalanine. In an earlier analysis of approximately 500 of the donors, sequences lacking an unambiguous match to a single V gene segment were excluded. In an earlier analysis of several hundred of the donors, V segments were called functional above 56.7% productive rearrangements and were called segregating when the between-donor standard deviation exceeded 5%. A statistical classification framework was built to diagnose cytomegalovirus status from the catalog of TCR beta chain sequences. In a later analysis, V and J genes were assigned by comparing TCR nucleotide sequences against IMGT/GENE-DB human TR gene sequences. A later analysis assigned CDR3 sequences and most-parsimonious VDJ recombination scenarios with the TCRdist pipeline. A later analysis defined each TCR beta chain by its CDR3 amino acid sequence plus V-gene family, and excluded reads lacking a unique V-gene family. In a later analysis, 450 to 600 highly shared, low-generation-probability nucleotide sequences were removed to address suspected cross-contamination and a sequencing artifact. In a later analysis, a clonal expansion index was calculated for each public chain from normalized within-repertoire ranks of inferred template counts. A later analysis computed generation probabilities with a VDJ recombination model fitted to out-of-frame rearrangements, and checked the results against IGoR. A later analysis scored TCR-TCR, TCR-HLA and TCR-CMV co-occurrence with hypergeometric tests, applying a repertoire-size bias correction to TCR pairs. To estimate false discovery rates, a later analysis permuted the HLA or CMV assignments 20 times. In a later analysis, co-occurring TCRs were grouped using DBSCAN, with TCRdist sequence similarity added in when clustering inside HLA-allele-positive subsets. Repertoires with fewer than 30,000 or more than 120,000 public chains, plus five repertoires with anomalous nucleotide sharing, were excluded from co-occurrence clustering. The table was pulled from immuneACCESS by TCRdb, which kept in-frame rearrangements only. Such tables lose some clones; where checked, under half of the loss comes from unresolved V genes, and the rest has no known cause. For V, J and clone size, that table is used; D and trimming come from the DNA. This sample holds 150,000 to 200,000 clones; 75% to 80% were observed only once. The top ten clonotypes cover roughly 3% of the sample.

Study-wide conclusions, independent of this receptor: A later analysis reported that several top co-occurrence clusters appeared linked to parvovirus B19, influenza, CMV and Epstein-Barr virus. In this cohort, only TCR beta chains were sequenced, and detectable features were limited by the absence of alpha or paired-chain data. Assigning TCR associations to individual alleles was difficult when HLA alleles, especially DR and DQ, strongly co-occurred. The classifier was reported to diagnose cytomegalovirus status with high specificity and sensitivity in both the original and validation cohorts. V-gene and J-gene trimming of TCR beta chains was associated with a missense DCLRE1C variant in a later genetic analysis, and the association was replicated in an independent cohort. The study gave a list of 150 to 200 TCR beta chains associated with cytomegalovirus. Some 16 rarely observed V segments, including chromosome 9 orphons, were excluded from the earlier analysis of about 600 of the donors because counts were too low. In a later analysis, HLA-associated TCR beta chains showed more clonal expansion and lower generation probabilities than non-associated chains that were equally common. Because HLA typing was unavailable for some donors at each locus, only the typed subset was used in association tests. It was suggested by the authors that the approach could potentially be generalized to other disease states and immunological phenotypes. A group of highly shared sequence variants was considered likely to be a technical artifact of the sequencing pipeline. In a later genetic analysis, fewer N-insertions in productive TCRs were reported among donors in an Asian-associated ancestry cluster than the roughly 700-donor mean. A further reported finding was that TCR beta sequences accurately predicted the HLA-A and HLA-B alleles for most subjects in the first cohort. Correlated functional status among segregating V segments might reflect linkage disequilibrium, but an unknown experimental factor could not be ruled out. Most TCR sequences were observed very rarely across donors, whereas some public TCRs were present in many individuals. CMV serostatus was the only immune exposure information available for the cohort. Broadly in line with IMGT annotations, most TCR beta V segments showed up in productive rearrangements about 87% or about 30% of the time in an earlier analysis of under 700 of the donors. A later analysis found that most CMV-associated TCR beta chains appeared HLA-restricted, with HLA associations seemingly driven largely by CMV exposure. A later analysis found that TCR association rates varied across HLA loci, with DRB1 alleles showing the most associated TCRs and HLA-C alleles the fewest. A few of the identified cytomegalovirus-associated TCR beta chains were confirmed in vitro to be specific for cytomegalovirus antigens. Sequencing depth was assumed to be roughly uniform across donors in the presence/absence analyses, though that assumption may not hold. At a false discovery rate of 0.05, a later analysis linked fewer than 20,000 TCR beta sequences to specific HLA alleles.

This clonotype was sampled from a female donor in good health and CMV-seronegative. Sequencing used PBMCs.

The nucleotide sequence reads TGTGCCAGCAGCGCCGCCAGGGTCTCTTACGAGCAGTACTTC. It specifies CASSAARVSYEQYF. This receptor chain uses TRBV2 and TRBJ2-7; possibly the D gene is TRBD1, per 5 matching bases. Per the germline V gene, SNHLY is the CDR1 and FYNNEI is the CDR2. V and J lose 6 bases and 4 bases, and a span of 16 bases separates them. The CDR3 sequence holds 14 residues, the cysteine and phenylalanine included. CDR3 DNA only is kept here, 42 bases in frame from base 1.